This T cell receptor beta chain was captured by sequencing in a study of T cell repertoires in cytomegalovirus infection. Study context: HLA-C-restricted CMV epitopes, recently identified, and well-studied HLA-B-restricted ones were used by the study. Indicated by public TCR beta signatures were CMV infection and matching HLA type. Study conclusions and caveats: CMV-specific HLA-C-restricted TCR beta clonotypes dominated the ex vivo response. Carriers of CMV and the relevant HLA type were discriminated by public TCR beta frequency.

The germline gives CDR1 ENHRY, CDR2 SYGVKD. There are 15 residues in the CDR3. Between the trimmed V and J ends, which lost 2 bases and 6 bases, there was a span of 16 bases. From the reads, TCRdb called clonotypes with MiXCR, one entry per CDR3 protein. The data show hundreds of thousands of distinct CDR3 sequences, around 30% seen once. Concerning this clonotype itself: Its specificity is not known.

The receptor's source is a human donor in good health (CMV status not recorded). Some clones in this sample may be carry-over from other donors' samples. This chain uses TRBV10-3 with TRBJ1-2; unclear D gene. Sequenced here: cultured PBMCs, sampled from culture after CMV antigen stimulation. CDR3 residues: CAISELQAPSDGYTF. In DNA form, the CDR3 reads TGTGCCATCAGTGAGCTCCAGGCTCCGAGTGATGGCTACACCTTC.